This T cell receptor (beta chain) was identified in a study of blood T cell repertoires in COVID-19 (dated by TCRdb to 2020 to 2021). About the investigation overall: Collaborator samples came from the United States, Italy and Spain and covered acute and convalescent phases of COVID-19. The dataset comprised deeply sampled blood TCRbeta repertoires from subjects exposed to, actively infected with, or recovered from COVID-19. Samples were obtained from the ongoing ImmuneRACE study (first 160 participants) and from roughly 1,300 subjects provided by 6 global collaborators. Where available, HLA class I and class II types were taken from metadata supplied by the sample provider and were not determined by assay-based typing. Sample metadata almost always included a de-identified subject ID, COVID-19 status, age in years and sex. A freely available public database, intended as a resource for researchers studying the immune response to SARS-CoV-2, is where the repertoires were released. The prospective study material was composed of cDNA or gDNA derived from T cells, B-cell-depleted T cells, or PBMCs.

Participants in the prospective study were enrolled through a virtual design, were aged about 18 to 90 years, and lived in fewer than 30 United States geographic areas. In the prospective study, cohorts were assigned on the basis of participant-reported clinical history obtained from a screening survey and a study questionnaire. Recovered participants in ImmuneRACE Cohort 3 were defined by two consecutive negative NP/OP PCR tests, clearance by a healthcare professional, or resolution of symptoms. Each participant in the prospective study had whole blood, serum and a nasopharyngeal or oropharyngeal swab collected by mobile phlebotomists. Prospective study participants could optionally give additional blood draws and questionnaires over a roughly two-month period. Blood samples from the prospective study were shipped frozen or at room temperature prior to DNA extraction. Results and caveats for the whole study, not just this receptor: The quantity of clinical and demographic metadata differed by source and by participant and was supplied without curation.

Counted from cysteine to phenylalanine, this CDR3 has 15 amino acids. The kept DNA is CDR3 alone, 45 bases in frame from the first base. Unmatched junction bases come to 6, with V trimmed by 3 bases and J by 4 bases. CDR1 and CDR2 (SGHVS, FQNEAQ) derive from the germline V gene. With respect to this clone: Its target antigen remains unknown. It has no much larger one-base neighbor in the sample; base qualities were not kept.

TCRbeta CDR3 regions were amplified from genomic DNA using the immunoSEQ Assay, a bias-controlled multiplex PCR. On the study's bioinformatics: The number of nucleated cells in each sample was estimated from the amplification of reference gene primers within the assay. To quantify the absolute abundance of each unique TCRbeta CDR3 rearrangement, sequence reads were collapsed and filtered. For each sample, productive Simpson clonality was calculated as the square root of Simpson's diversity index across productive rearrangements. TCRdb provides this immuneACCESS table in a form limited to in-frame rearrangements. Some clones are lacking; in checked studies, under half of them reflect an unresolved V gene, and why the rest are absent is not known. V, J and clone size are taken as reported in that table, and D and trimming were inferred from the DNA itself. The sample table shows 300,000 or so clones, and over 75% are seen once. The ten top clones hold roughly 0.94% of the sample.

The clonotype originates from a woman aged 30 to 39 who had recovered from COVID-19. The specimen was PBMCs or T cells enriched from blood (not recorded which). The sequence links TRBV7-8 to TRBJ2-1; a stretch of 7 junction bases matches TRBD2. This receptor carries the CDR3 CASSLGLFQYNEQFF. The sequence in DNA is TGTGCCAGCAGCTTGGGACTATTTCAGTACAATGAGCAGTTCTTC.